The 8 T cell receptor beta chains presented below share a single source sample, sequenced in a study of blood T cell repertoires in COVID-19. The data were produced by immunoSEQ multiplex PCR, yet TCRdb's version contains in-frame clones alone and is incomplete. Among approximately 350,000 clones, around nine tenths were seen once, and the ten largest hold 3% to 4%. Sequenced sample: peripheral blood. All receptors come from a woman younger than 35 who had recovered from COVID-19.

This chain joins TRBV2 and TRBJ1-1; TRBD1 matches at 7 bases. Germline V gene sequence: CDR1 SNHLY, CDR2 FYNNEI. The CDR3 spans 11 residues. Unmatched junction bases numbered 7, after V lost 11 bases and J lost 7 bases. The CDR3 loop reads CADRVYDEAFF. Written as DNA, the CDR3 is TGTGCCGACAGGGTATATGATGAAGCTTTCTTT. Complete variable domain (other parts from reference TRBV2 and TRBJ1-1): EPEVTQTPSHQVTQMGQEVILRCVPISNHLYFYWYRQILGQKVEFLVSFYNNEISEKSEIFDDQFSVERPDGSNFTLKIRSTKLEDSAMYFCADRVYDEAFFGQGTRLTVV.

The table lists this clone with a count of one. The V call is TRBV4-1, the J call TRBJ1-2; no reliable D call. V was trimmed by 4 bases and J by 8 bases, leaving 20 bases between them. Germline lookup yields CDR1 MGHRA and CDR2 YSYEKL. The CDR3 totals 15 residues. CDR3 in DNA: TGCGCCAGCAGCCCCCACCGGAGGGAGGTTGGCGGCTACACCTTC. Translation gives CASSPHRREVGGYTF.

This chain joins TRBV12-5 and TRBJ2-2; TRBD2 matches at 14 bases. The CDR3 is made up of 20 amino acids. The germline V gene encodes CDR1 LGHNT and CDR2 FRNRAP. J was trimmed by 5 bases and V by 2 bases; bases with no gene match: 13. The CDR3 sequence: CASGLYSRGLAGELTGELFF. The CDR3 DNA sequence: TGTGCTAGTGGTTTGTATAGCCGGGGACTAGCGGGAGAGTTGACCGGGGAGCTGTTTTTT. The full variable domain, with the rest looked up from reference TRBV12-5 and TRBJ2-2, is DARVTQTPRHKVTEMGQEVTMRCQPILGHNTVFWYRQTMMQGLELLAYFRNRAPLDDSGMPKDRFSAEMPDATLATLKIQPSEPRDSAVYFCASGLYSRGLAGELTGELFFGEGSRLTVL.

The CDR3, as DNA: TGTGCCAGTAGTATCCCTTTTTCCGGGACTATCGGTTCTGATACGCAGTATTTT. The encoded protein is CASSIPFSGTIGSDTQYF. V gene TRBV19 combines with J gene TRBJ2-3; 7 positions agree with TRBD2. The CDR3 has 18 amino acids. V was pared by 3 bases and J by 6 bases, with 18 bases of the junction left unmatched. Germline-derived CDR1 and CDR2 are LNHDA and SQIVND (reference sequence).

The chain is built from TRBV5-6 and TRBJ1-4, with D possibly TRBD1 on 6 matching bases. The CDR3 runs 15 residues. Germline V CDR1 and CDR2: SGHDT, YYEEEE. Trimming left V 1 base short and J 8 bases short, with 15 bases between. The CDR3 here is CASSLISGAEEKLFF. The CDR3 bases are TGTGCCAGCAGCTTGATCTCAGGGGCGGAGGAAAAACTGTTTTTT.

The gene calls are TRBV11-2 and TRBJ1-1, with a tentative D call TRBD1 (6 bases). CDR3 length: 15 amino acids. V gave up 5 bases and J gave up 2 bases, with 15 bases separating them. From germline, CDR1 is SGHAT and CDR2 FQNNGV. The CDR3 nucleotides are TGTGCCAGCAGCAGAATGACAGGCTTCAACACTGAAGCTTTCTTT. Protein sequence: CASSRMTGFNTEAFF. The complete variable domain, with remaining parts taken from reference TRBV11-2 and TRBJ1-1, reads EAGVAQSPRYKIIEKRQSVAFWCNPISGHATLYWYQQILGQGPKLLIQFQNNGVVDDSQLPKDRFSAERLKGVDSTLKIQPAKLEDSAVYLCASSRMTGFNTEAFFGQGTRLTVV.

The rearrangement joins TRBV18 to TRBJ2-2; D remains unclear. Germline CDR1 is KGHSH and CDR2 is LQKENI. Trimming pared 3 bases from V and 5 bases from J, leaving 7 bases between. There are 13 residues in the CDR3. CDR3 in DNA: TGTGCCAGCTCACCCCACAGAACCGGGGAGCTGTTTTTT. Encoded protein: CASSPHRTGELFF.

V gene TRBV19 combines with J gene TRBJ1-1, with D tentatively TRBD1 (6 bases). The germline gives CDR1 LNHDA, CDR2 SQIVND (reference sequence). Trimming removed 6 bases from V and 7 bases from J, with 15 bases in between. The length of the CDR3 is 13 residues. The CDR3 bases are TGTGCCAGTAGGATCACAGGGTATGGTGAAGCTTTCTTT. Protein product: CASRITGYGEAFF.